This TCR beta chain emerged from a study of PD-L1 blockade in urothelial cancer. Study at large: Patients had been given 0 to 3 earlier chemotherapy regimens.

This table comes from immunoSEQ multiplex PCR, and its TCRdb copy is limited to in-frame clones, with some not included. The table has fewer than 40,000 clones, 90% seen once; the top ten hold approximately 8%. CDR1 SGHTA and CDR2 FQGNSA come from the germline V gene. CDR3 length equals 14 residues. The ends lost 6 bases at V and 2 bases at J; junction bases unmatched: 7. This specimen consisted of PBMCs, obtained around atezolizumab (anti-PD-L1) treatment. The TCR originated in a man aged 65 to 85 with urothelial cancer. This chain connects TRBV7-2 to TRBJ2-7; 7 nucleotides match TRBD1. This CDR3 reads CASRSTGWAYEQYF. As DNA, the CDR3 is TGTGCCAGCAGGTCGACAGGGTGGGCCTACGAGCAGTACTTC.